The 17 T cell receptor beta chains reported below all come from one sample, sequenced in a study of T cell changes during pregnancy in multiple sclerosis. The repertoire was sequenced with immunoSEQ multiplex PCR; TCRdb's copy has only in-frame clones and lacks some. The sample includes 91,000 or so clones, approximately 93% of them seen just once. The sequencing here drew on peripheral blood, taken after pregnancy. These receptors came from a female donor with multiple sclerosis, enrolled in a pregnancy study.

The V and J genes are TRBV5-1 and TRBJ2-3; 7 bases map to TRBD2. The CDR3 sequence is 15 residues long. With V trimmed by 5 bases and J by 3 bases, 9 bases remained unmatched. Germline V gives CDR1 SGHRS, CDR2 YFSETQ. The CDR3 loop is CASSRTSGATDTQYF. In DNA form, the CDR3 reads TGCGCCAGCAGTCGGACTAGTGGGGCGACAGATACGCAGTATTTT.

J is TRBJ2-1 and V is TRBV28; 11 positions match TRBD1. The CDR3 has 19 amino acids. Germline assignment: CDR1 MDHEN and CDR2 SYDVKM. Trimming at V came to 4 bases and at J to 2 bases, leaving 13 bases not matched to a gene. CDR3 nucleotide sequence: TGTGCCAGCAGTTCGGGACAGGGGGATATCTGGAGGACCTACAATGAGCAGTTCTTC. Its translation is CASSSGQGDIWRTYNEQFF.

The genes are TRBV9 and TRBJ1-2; TRBD1 matches at 11 bases. The length of the CDR3 is 14 residues. V lost 3 bases, J lost 5 bases, and 3 bases stayed unmatched. The germline gives CDR1 SGDLS, CDR2 YYNGEE. CDR3 sequence reads: CASSAGQGAYGYTF. For the CDR3, the DNA is TGTGCCAGCAGCGCCGGACAGGGGGCGTATGGCTACACCTTC.

The gene calls are TRBV15 and TRBJ2-2, with unresolved D. There are 16 residues in the CDR3. Germline values: CDR1 LNHNV, CDR2 YYDKDF (reference sequence). With 0 bases removed from V and 2 bases from J, the gap between germline ends came to 10 bases. DNA of the CDR3: TGTGCCACCAGCAGAGACACGAGCCAAAACACCGGGGAGCTGTTTTTT. As protein: CATSRDTSQNTGELFF. The whole variable domain, remainder taken from reference TRBV15 and TRBJ2-2, is DAMVIQNPRYQVTQFGKPVTLSCSQTLNHNVMYWYQQKSSQAPKLLFHYYDKDFNNEADTPDNFQSRRPNTSFCFLDIRSPGLGDTAMYLCATSRDTSQNTGELFFGEGSRLTVL.

As for this clone: Other nucleotide sequences in the sample specify the same CDR3. The chain uses TRBV6-1 and TRBJ1-1; the match to TRBD1 covers 7 bases. The CDR3 length is 13 residues. Trimming cost V 6 bases and J 4 bases; bases outside gene matches: 5. Germline V gene sequence: CDR1 MNHNS, CDR2 SASEGT. The DNA for the CDR3 is TGTGCCAGCAGAGACAGGGCCTTCACTGAAGCTTTCTTT. Amino acids: CASRDRAFTEAFF.

This chain joins TRBV27 and TRBJ2-2, with a weak D call TRBD1 (5 bases). Between the trimmed V and J ends, which lost 5 bases and 7 bases, there was a span of 14 bases. The CDR3 length is 14 residues. Per the germline V gene, CDR1 is MNHEY and CDR2 is SMNVEV (reference sequence). Here the CDR3 DNA reads TGTGCCAGCAGTACCAGGGTCGAAGGCGGGGAGCTGTTTTTT. As protein: CASSTRVEGGELFF.

The rearrangement uses TRBV6-4 and TRBJ2-1; TRBD1 might be the D (6 bases). Trimming shortened V by 10 bases and J by 0 bases, and 16 bases separated the two germline ends. The CDR3 contains 15 residues. CDR1 MRHNA and CDR2 SNTAGT come from the germline V gene. The CDR3 DNA follows: TGTGCCACCTCGAGCCGGGACAACTCCTACAATGAGCAGTTCTTC. Its translation is CATSSRDNSYNEQFF.

The J gene is TRBJ2-6, the V gene TRBV6-5; D gene unclear. V lost 6 bases, J lost 8 bases, and 14 bases lay in between. This CDR3 spans 14 amino acids. Germline V gene lookup returns CDR1 MNHEY and CDR2 SVGAGI. The CDR3 DNA reads as TGTGCCAGCAGCCACCATAAAACTTCCAACGTCCTGACTTTC. This translates into CASSHHKTSNVLTF.

The chain couples TRBV5-6 to TRBJ1-2, with 9 bases matching TRBD1. This CDR3 comprises 12 residues. V was clipped by 4 bases and J by 12 bases; unmatched bases: 7. The germline gives CDR1 SGHDT, CDR2 YYEEEE. The CDR3 sequence is CASSLGQGRHTF. The CDR3 DNA sequence: TGTGCCAGCAGCCTGGGACAGGGAAGGCACACCTTC.

This chain links TRBV29-1 with TRBJ2-1; perhaps TRBD1 as D (6 bases). CDR3 length: 13 residues. Germline lookup yields CDR1 SQVTM and CDR2 ANQGSEA. V was clipped by 2 bases and J by 7 bases, with 12 bases between them. CDR3 bases: TGCAGCGTTGAAAGGGGGACAAATAATGAGCAGTTCTTC. This encodes CSVERGTNNEQFF.

The chain recombines TRBV5-4 with TRBJ2-5; D possibly corresponds to TRBD1 (6 bases). CDR1 and CDR2 (germline): SGHNT, YYREEE (reference sequence). This CDR3 contains 16 residues. Trimming left V 2 bases short and J 2 bases short, with 16 bases between. The CDR3 coding sequence is TGTGCCAGCAGCTTAAATCAGGGGAGAAAACAAGAGACCCAGTACTTC. Encoded protein: CASSLNQGRKQETQYF.

The V and J genes are TRBV10-3 and TRBJ1-5, with no clear D. Trimming shortened V by 5 bases and J by 0 bases, and 8 bases separated the two germline ends. This CDR3 has 14 residues. Germline lookup yields CDR1 ENHRY and CDR2 SYGVKD. The CDR3 reads CAISREYSNQPQHF. Written as DNA, the CDR3 is TGTGCCATCAGTAGGGAGTATAGCAATCAGCCCCAGCATTTT.

The CDR3, as DNA: TGTGCTACGGGGACTTTGAATGAAAAACTGTTTTTT. Amino acids: CATGTLNEKLFF. This sequence joins TRBV19 and TRBJ1-4; D might be TRBD1 (5 bases). This CDR3 is built from 12 residues. Germline CDR1 reads LNHDA; CDR2 reads SQIVND (reference sequence).

The chain employs TRBV28 and TRBJ2-7; 9 bases map to TRBD1. With 10 bases clipped from V and 2 bases from J, the junction kept 3 bases outside the gene matches. CDR3 length equals 12 residues. Germline loops: CDR1 MDHEN, CDR2 SYDVKM. The CDR3 DNA follows: TGTGCCATCAGGACAGGGGCCTACGAGCAGTACTTC. Translated, it gives CAIRTGAYEQYF.

The CDR3: CASSPLGDTQYF. The CDR3 DNA sequence: TGTGCCAGCAGCCCCCTCGGGGATACGCAGTATTTT. The rearrangement links TRBV9 to TRBJ2-3, with D unresolved. This CDR3 is built from 12 residues. Trimming removed 4 bases at V and 6 bases at J, with 9 bases between. Germline assignment: CDR1 SGDLS and CDR2 YYNGEE.

V is TRBV14 and J is TRBJ1-4; D is ambiguous. Looked up from germline, CDR1 is SGHDN and CDR2 is FVKESK. V dropped 4 bases and J dropped 0 bases, with 9 bases sitting between them. The CDR3 has 15 residues. This chain's CDR3 is CASSPPGATNEKLFF. Here the CDR3 DNA reads TGTGCCAGCAGCCCACCGGGAGCAACTAATGAAAAACTGTTTTTT.

The gene calls are TRBV5-1 and TRBJ2-7; D unresolved. Germline assignment: CDR1 SGHRS and CDR2 YFSETQ. CDR3 length: 13 amino acids. Deletions cut 3 bases from V and 0 bases from J, with 7 bases between. The CDR3 region has the DNA TGCGCCAGCAGCTCTGGGCCCTCCTACGAGCAGTACTTC. As protein: CASSSGPSYEQYF.